A selection of T cell receptor beta chains follows, all from one sample in a study of T-cell memory formation after mild COVID-19. TCRdb reprocessed the 5' RACE reads with MiXCR, giving one entry per CDR3 protein. The sample carries 90,000 to 120,000 distinct CDR3 sequences, approximately 14% recorded once. Sequenced input: PBMCs or a T cell subset sorted from them (not recorded which). Receptors originate from a man younger than 35 who had mild COVID-19 (a few samples of this study predate the infection). Cell type and time point are not known. The CDR3 runs from the conserved cysteine through the conserved F or W. The order of the fields is J gene, V gene, clone size, D gene, CDR3 protein, CDR3 DNA. D genes are given only for firm matches. Rows give clone size only sometimes, using once, few, many, or a class for an expanded clone.

TRBJ2-7	TRBV5-5	few	NA	CASSFLPGGYEQYF	TGTGCCAGCAGCTTTTTGCCCGGGGGCTACGAGCAGTACTTC
TRBJ2-2	TRBV1	NA	NA	CTSSPLSLADANTGELFF	TGCACCAGCAGCCCGTTAAGTCTAGCGGACGCGAACACCGGGGAGCTGTTTTTT
TRBJ2-3	TRBV7-6	NA	TRBD1	CASRPTGGTQYF	TGTGCCAGCAGGCCAACAGGGGGCACGCAGTATTTT
TRBJ1-6	TRBV10-2	many	NA	CASSEWGPNNSPLHF	TGCGCCAGCAGTGAGTGGGGACCTAATAATTCACCCCTCCACTTT
TRBJ2-2	TRBV12-3/TRBV12-4	NA	NA	CASSTSGELFF	TGTGCCAGCAGCACGAGTGGGGAGCTGTTTTTT
TRBJ1-5	TRBV20-1	few	NA	CSARARGYGNQPQHF	TGCAGTGCTAGAGCCCGGGGGTATGGCAATCAGCCCCAGCATTTT
TRBJ2-1	TRBV7-7	few	TRBD2	CASSPGLAGRNEQFF	TGTGCCAGCAGCCCGGGACTAGCGGGGAGGAATGAGCAGTTCTTC
TRBJ2-1	TRBV6-2/TRBV6-3	NA	NA	CASSNDVRGREQFF	TGTGCCAGCAGTAATGACGTTAGGGGACGTGAGCAGTTCTTC
TRBJ1-2	TRBV6-6	NA	TRBD1	CASSWGQGADYGYTF	TGTGCCAGCAGTTGGGGACAGGGGGCAGACTATGGCTACACCTTC
TRBJ2-7	TRBV20-1	few	NA	CSARVQGYEQYF	TGCAGTGCTAGAGTTCAGGGTTACGAGCAGTACTTC
TRBJ2-5	TRBV9	NA	NA	CASSSGSGRGGFAQYF	TGTGCCAGCAGCTCAGGGAGCGGGCGGGGCGGATTCGCCCAGTACTTC
TRBJ1-4	TRBV29-1	NA	NA	CSVERKGRPGNLF	TGCAGCGTTGAGCGCAAGGGTAGGCCCGGGAATCTTTTT
TRBJ2-3	TRBV4-1	few	NA	CASTQLGSTDTQYF	TGCGCCAGTACCCAACTCGGTAGCACAGATACGCAGTATTTT
TRBJ2-3	TRBV7-9	few	NA	CASREPWGVSPSDTQYF	TGTGCCAGCAGGGAGCCTTGGGGGGTGTCGCCTTCAGATACGCAGTATTTT
TRBJ1-2	TRBV7-8	few	TRBD1	CASSQVSGGAQDYGYTF	TGTGCCAGCAGCCAAGTATCAGGGGGCGCTCAGGACTATGGCTACACCTTC
TRBJ2-5	TRBV11-2	many	NA	CASSLDNRAREETQYF	TGTGCCAGCAGCTTAGATAATAGGGCCAGGGAAGAGACCCAGTACTTC
TRBJ2-2	TRBV7-9	few	TRBD1	CASSPIQGWNTGELFF	TGTGCCAGCAGCCCGATACAGGGGTGGAACACCGGGGAGCTGTTTTTT
TRBJ1-6	TRBV20-1	few	NA	CSARQSGGPPLHF	TGCAGTGCACGACAGTCGGGGGGACCACCCCTCCACTTT
TRBJ1-1	TRBV5-1	many	NA	CASSLGPEAFF	TGCGCCAGCAGCTTGGGGCCTGAAGCTTTCTTT
TRBJ1-2	TRBV12-3/TRBV12-4	NA	TRBD1	CAIHPDRDYGYTF	TGTGCCATTCACCCGGACAGGGACTATGGCTACACCTTC
TRBJ2-7	TRBV29-1	NA	NA	CSVESGLSYEQYF	TGCAGCGTTGAGTCAGGTCTCTCCTACGAGCAGTACTTC
TRBJ2-1	TRBV29-1	few	NA	CSVEAGTPREQFF	TGCAGCGTTGAAGCCGGGACACCTAGGGAGCAGTTCTTC
TRBJ2-5	TRBV4-2	few	NA	CASSQGLAPQETQYF	TGTGCCAGCAGCCAAGGGCTAGCCCCTCAAGAGACCCAGTACTTC
TRBJ1-2	TRBV4-1	few	NA	CASSLHRGQLGYTF	TGCGCCAGCAGCCTGCATCGCGGGCAACTAGGCTACACCTTC
TRBJ2-1	TRBV12-3/TRBV12-4	few	NA	CASSTDSNEQFF	TGTGCCAGCAGTACCGACTCGAATGAGCAGTTCTTC
TRBJ1-2	TRBV7-9	few	NA	CASSWRGGLGLYGYTF	TGTGCCAGCAGTTGGAGAGGGGGGCTCGGTTTATATGGCTACACCTTC